The sequence of this TCR beta chain was determined in a study of neurological immune-mediated disorders. This clonotype has a count of ten or more. TCRdb re-called the 5' RACE reads through MiXCR, storing one row per CDR3 protein. Among about 66,000 distinct CDR3 sequences listed, nearly 3.5% were seen once. Between the trimmed V and J ends, which lost 5 bases and 8 bases, there was a span of 19 bases. The CDR3 has 14 amino acids. CDR1 and CDR2 from the germline V gene are SGHRS and YFSETQ. This chain uses TRBV5-1 with TRBJ1-2, with D unclear. The sample comprised PBMCs. The sequence derives from a man aged 40-55 years with multiple sclerosis. The CDR3 loop reads CASRKVEGGKGYTF. As DNA, the CDR3 is TGCGCCAGCAGGAAAGTTGAAGGAGGGAAAGGCTACACCTTC.